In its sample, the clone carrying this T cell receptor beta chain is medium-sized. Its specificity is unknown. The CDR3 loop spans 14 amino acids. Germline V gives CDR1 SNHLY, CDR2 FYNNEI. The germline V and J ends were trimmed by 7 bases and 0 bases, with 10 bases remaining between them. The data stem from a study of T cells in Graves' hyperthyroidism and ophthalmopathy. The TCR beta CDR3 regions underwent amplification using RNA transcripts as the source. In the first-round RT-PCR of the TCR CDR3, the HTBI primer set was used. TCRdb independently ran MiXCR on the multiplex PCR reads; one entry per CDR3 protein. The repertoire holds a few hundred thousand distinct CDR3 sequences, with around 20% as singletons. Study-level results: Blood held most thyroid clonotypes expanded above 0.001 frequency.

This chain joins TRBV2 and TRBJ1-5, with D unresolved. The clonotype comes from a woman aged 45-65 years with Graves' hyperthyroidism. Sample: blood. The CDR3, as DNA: TGTGCCAGCACAGAGAGTTATAGCAATCAGCCCCAGCATTTT. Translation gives CASTESYSNQPQHF.